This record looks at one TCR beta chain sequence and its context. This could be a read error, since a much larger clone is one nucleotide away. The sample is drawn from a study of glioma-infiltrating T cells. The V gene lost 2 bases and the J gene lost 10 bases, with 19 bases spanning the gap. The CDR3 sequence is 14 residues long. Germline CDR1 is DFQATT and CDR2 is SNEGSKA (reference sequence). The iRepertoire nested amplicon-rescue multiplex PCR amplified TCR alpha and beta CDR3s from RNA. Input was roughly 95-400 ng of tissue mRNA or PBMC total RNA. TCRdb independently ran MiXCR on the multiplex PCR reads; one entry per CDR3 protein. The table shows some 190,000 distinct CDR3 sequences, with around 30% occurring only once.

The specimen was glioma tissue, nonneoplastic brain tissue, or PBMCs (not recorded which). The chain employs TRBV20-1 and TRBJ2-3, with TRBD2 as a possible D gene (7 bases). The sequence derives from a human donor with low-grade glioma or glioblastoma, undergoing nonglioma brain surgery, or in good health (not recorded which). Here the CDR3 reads CSARPRVKGGSQYF. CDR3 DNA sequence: TGCAGTGCTAGACCTCGGGTCAAGGGGGGGTCGCAGTATTTT.